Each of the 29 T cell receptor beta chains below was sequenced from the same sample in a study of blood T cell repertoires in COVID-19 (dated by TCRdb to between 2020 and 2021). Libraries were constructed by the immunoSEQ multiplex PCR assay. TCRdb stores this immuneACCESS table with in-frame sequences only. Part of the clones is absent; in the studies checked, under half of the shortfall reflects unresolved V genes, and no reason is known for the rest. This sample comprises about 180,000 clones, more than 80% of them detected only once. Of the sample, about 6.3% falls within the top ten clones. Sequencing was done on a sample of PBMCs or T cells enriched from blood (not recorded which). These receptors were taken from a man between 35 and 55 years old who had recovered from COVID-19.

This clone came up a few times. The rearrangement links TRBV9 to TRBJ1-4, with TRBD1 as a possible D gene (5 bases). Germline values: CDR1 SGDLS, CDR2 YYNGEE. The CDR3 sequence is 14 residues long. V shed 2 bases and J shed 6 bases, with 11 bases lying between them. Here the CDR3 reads CASSVGGADEKLFF. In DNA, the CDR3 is TGTGCCAGCAGCGTCGGAGGGGCGGATGAAAAACTGTTTTTT.

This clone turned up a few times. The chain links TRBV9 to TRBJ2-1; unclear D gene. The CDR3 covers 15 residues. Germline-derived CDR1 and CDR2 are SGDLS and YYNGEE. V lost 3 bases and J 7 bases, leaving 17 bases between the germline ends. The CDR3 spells CASSGGTLGRNEQFF. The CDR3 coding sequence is TGTGCCAGCAGCGGAGGAACCCTTGGCCGTAATGAGCAGTTCTTC.

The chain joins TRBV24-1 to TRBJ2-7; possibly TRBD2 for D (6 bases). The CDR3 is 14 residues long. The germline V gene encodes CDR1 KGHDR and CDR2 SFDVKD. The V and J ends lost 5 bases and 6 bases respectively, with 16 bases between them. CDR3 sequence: CATSARGSESEQYF. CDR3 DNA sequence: TGTGCCACCAGTGCTCGGGGGAGCGAGAGCGAGCAGTACTTC.

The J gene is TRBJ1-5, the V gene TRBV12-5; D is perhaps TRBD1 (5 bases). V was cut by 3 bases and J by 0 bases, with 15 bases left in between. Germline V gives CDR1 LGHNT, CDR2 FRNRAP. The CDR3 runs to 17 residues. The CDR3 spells CASGFTPRGGSNQPQHF. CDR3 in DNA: TGTGCTAGTGGTTTTACCCCCCGGGGGGGTAGCAATCAGCCCCAGCATTTT.

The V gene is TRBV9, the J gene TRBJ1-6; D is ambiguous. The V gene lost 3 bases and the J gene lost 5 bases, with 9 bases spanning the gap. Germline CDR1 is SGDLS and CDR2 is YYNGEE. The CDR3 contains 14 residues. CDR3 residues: CASSEEGNNSPLHF. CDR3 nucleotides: TGTGCCAGCAGCGAGGAGGGTAATAATTCACCCCTCCACTTT.

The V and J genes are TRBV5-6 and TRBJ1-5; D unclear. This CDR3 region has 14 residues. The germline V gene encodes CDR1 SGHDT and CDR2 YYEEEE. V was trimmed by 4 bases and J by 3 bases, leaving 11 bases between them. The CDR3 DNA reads TGTGCCAGCAGCAAAGGCACTAACAATCAGCCCCAGCATTTT. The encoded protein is CASSKGTNNQPQHF.

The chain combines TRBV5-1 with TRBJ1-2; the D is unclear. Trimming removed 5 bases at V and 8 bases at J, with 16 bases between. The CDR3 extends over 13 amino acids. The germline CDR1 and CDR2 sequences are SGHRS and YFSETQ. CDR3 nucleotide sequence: TGCGCCAGCAGAAATCCTGGAGGGAACGGCTACACCTTC. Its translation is CASRNPGGNGYTF. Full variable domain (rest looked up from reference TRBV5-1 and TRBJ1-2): KAGVTQTPRYLIKTRGQQVTLSCSPISGHRSVSWYQQTPGQGLQFLFEYFSETQRNKGNFPGRFSGRQFSNSRSEMNVSTLELGDSALYLCASRNPGGNGYTFGSGTRLTVV.

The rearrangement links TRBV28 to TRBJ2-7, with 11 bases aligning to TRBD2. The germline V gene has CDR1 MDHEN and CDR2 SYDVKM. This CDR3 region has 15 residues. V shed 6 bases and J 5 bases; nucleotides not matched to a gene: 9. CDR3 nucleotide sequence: TGTGCCAGCAGAACTAGCGGGAGTCGAATCGACGAGCAGTACTTC. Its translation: CASRTSGSRIDEQYF.

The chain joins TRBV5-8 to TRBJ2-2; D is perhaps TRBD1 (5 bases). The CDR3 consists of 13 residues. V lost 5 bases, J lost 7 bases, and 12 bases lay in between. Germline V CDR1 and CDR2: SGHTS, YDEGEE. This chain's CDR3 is CASSRRGYGELFF. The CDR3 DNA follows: TGTGCCAGCAGTCGAAGGGGTTACGGGGAGCTGTTTTTT.

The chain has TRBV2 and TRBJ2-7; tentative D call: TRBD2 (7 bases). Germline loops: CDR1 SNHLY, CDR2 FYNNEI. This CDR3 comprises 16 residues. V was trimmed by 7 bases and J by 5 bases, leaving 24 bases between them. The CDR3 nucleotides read TGTGCCAGCACTGAGATTAAGGGGGGGTATAGCGACGAGCAGTACTTC. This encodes CASTEIKGGYSDEQYF.

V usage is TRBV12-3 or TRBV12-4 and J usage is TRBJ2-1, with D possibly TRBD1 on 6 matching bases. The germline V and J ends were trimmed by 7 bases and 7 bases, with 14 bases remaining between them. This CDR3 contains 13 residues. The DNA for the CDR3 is TGTGCCAGCAACCGGGACACCTTGAATGAGCAGTTCTTC. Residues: CASNRDTLNEQFF.

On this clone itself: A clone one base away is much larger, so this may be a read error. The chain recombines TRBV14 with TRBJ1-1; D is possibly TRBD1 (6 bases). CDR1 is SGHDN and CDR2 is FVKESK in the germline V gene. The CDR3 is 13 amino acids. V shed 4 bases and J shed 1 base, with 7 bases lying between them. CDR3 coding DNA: TGTGCCAGCAGCCTAGGGGGGAACACTGAAGCTTTCTTT. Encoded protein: CASSLGGNTEAFF.

CDR3 in amino acids: CASRRQGGRSPLHF. For the CDR3, the DNA is TGTGCCAGCAGAAGGCAGGGTGGGCGCTCACCCCTCCACTTT. The chain uses TRBV3-1 (or the pseudogene TRBV3-2) and TRBJ1-6; D might be TRBD1 (5 bases). Deletions cut 6 bases from V and 10 bases from J, with 16 bases between. The germline gives CDR1 LGHDT, CDR2 YNNKEL (reference sequence). The CDR3 has 14 residues.

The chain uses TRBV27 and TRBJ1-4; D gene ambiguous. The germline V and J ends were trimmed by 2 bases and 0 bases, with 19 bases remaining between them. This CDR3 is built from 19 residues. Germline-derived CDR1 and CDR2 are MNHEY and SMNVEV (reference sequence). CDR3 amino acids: CASSLRVGDTGSTNEKLFF. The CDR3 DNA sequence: TGTGCCAGCAGTTTAAGGGTCGGGGATACGGGGTCAACTAATGAAAAACTGTTTTTT.

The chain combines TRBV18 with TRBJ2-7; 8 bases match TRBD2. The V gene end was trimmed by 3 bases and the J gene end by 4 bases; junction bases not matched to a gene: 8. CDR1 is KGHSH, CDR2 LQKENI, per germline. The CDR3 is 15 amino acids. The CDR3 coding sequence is TGTGCCAGCTCACCCGGACTAGCAGAAAGTTACGAGCAGTACTTC. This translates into CASSPGLAESYEQYF.

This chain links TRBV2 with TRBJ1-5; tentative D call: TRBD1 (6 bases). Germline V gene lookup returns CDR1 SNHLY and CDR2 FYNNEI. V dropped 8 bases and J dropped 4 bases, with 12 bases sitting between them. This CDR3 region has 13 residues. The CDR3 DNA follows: TGTGCCAGCCGCTCGGACAGAAATCAGCCCCAGCATTTT. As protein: CASRSDRNQPQHF.

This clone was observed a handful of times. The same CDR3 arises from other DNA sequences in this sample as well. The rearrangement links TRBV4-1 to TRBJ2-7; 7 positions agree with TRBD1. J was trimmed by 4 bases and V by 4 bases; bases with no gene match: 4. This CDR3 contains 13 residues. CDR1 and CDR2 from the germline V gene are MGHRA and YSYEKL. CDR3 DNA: TGCGCCAGCAGCCGGCAGGGGGAATACGAGCAGTACTTC. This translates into CASSRQGEYEQYF.

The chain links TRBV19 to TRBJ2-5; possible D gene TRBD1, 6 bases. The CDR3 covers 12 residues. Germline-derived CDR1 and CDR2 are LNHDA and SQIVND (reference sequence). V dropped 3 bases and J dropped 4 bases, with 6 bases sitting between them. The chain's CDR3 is CASSMDRETQYF. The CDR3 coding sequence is TGTGCCAGTAGTATGGACAGAGAGACCCAGTACTTC.

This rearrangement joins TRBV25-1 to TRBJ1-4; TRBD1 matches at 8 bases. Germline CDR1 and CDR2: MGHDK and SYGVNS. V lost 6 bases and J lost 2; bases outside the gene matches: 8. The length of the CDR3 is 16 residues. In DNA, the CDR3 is TGTGCCAGCAGCCCCGGACAGGGCTGGACTAATGAAAAACTGTTTTTT. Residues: CASSPGQGWTNEKLFF.

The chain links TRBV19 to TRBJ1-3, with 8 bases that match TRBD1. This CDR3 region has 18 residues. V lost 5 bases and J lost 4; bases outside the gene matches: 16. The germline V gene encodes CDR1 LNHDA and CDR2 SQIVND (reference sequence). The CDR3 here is CASSSRRQGYLSGNTIYF. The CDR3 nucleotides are TGTGCCAGTAGTTCCCGGAGACAGGGGTATTTATCAGGAAACACCATATATTTT.

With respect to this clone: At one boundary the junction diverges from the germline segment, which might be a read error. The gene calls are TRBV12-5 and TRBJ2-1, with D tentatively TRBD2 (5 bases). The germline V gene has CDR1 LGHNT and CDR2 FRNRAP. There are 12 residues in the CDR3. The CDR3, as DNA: TGTACTAGTGGACCTACTAGGGTTGAGCAGTTCTTC. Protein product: CTSGPTRVEQFF.

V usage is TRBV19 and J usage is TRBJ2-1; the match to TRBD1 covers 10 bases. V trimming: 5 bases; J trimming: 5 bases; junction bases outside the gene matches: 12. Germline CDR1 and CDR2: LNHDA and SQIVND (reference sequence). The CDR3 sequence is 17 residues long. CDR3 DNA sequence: TGTGCCAGTAGTGGGTTCTTCGGACAGGGGGTGAACAATGAGCAGTTCTTC. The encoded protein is CASSGFFGQGVNNEQFF. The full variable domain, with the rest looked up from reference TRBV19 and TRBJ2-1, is DGGITQSPKYLFRKEGQNVTLSCEQNLNHDAMYWYRQDPGQGLRLIYYSQIVNDFQKGDIAEGYSVSREKKESFPLTVTSAQKNPTAFYLCASSGFFGQGVNNEQFFGPGTRLTVL.

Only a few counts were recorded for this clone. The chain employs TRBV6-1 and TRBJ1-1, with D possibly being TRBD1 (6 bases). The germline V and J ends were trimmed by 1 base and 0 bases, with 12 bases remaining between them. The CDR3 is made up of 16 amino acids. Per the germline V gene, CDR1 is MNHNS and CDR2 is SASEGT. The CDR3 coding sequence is TGTGCCAGCAGTGAAGTTACAGGGAGCATGAACACTGAAGCTTTCTTT. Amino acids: CASSEVTGSMNTEAFF.

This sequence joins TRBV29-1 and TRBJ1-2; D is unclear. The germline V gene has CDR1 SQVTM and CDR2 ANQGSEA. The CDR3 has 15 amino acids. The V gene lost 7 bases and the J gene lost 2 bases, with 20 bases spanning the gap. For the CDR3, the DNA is TGCAGCGCTCAGGAGGCGCTCGGTATAAACTATGGCTACACCTTC. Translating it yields CSAQEALGINYGYTF. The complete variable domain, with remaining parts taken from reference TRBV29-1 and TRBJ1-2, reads SAVISQKPSRDICQRGTSLTIQCQVDSQVTMMFWYRQQPGQSLTLIATANQGSEATYESGFVIDKFPISRPNLTFSTLTVSNMSPEDSSIYLCSAQEALGINYGYTFGSGTRLTVV.

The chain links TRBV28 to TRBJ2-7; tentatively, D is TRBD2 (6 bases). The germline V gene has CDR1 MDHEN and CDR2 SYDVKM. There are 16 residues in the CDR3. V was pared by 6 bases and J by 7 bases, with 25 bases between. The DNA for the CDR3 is TGTGCCAGCAGCCCTGGATGGAGACTAGAATACGGTGAGCAGTACTTC. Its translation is CASSPGWRLEYGEQYF.

As DNA, the CDR3 is TGTGCCAGCCAGGCCGGTGTCGGGAGGAATCAGCCCCAGCATTTT. Translation gives CASQAGVGRNQPQHF. The V call is TRBV6-5, the J call TRBJ1-5; D remains ambiguous. Germline CDR1 reads MNHEY; CDR2 reads SVGAGI. V was shortened by 8 bases and J by 4 bases, with 18 bases between the two germline ends. This CDR3 comprises 15 residues.

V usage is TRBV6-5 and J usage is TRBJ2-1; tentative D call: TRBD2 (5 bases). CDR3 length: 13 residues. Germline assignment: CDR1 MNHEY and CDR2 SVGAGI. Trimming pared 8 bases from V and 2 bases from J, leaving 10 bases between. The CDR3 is CASSRTPYNEQFF. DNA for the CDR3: TGTGCCAGCTCCCGGACTCCCTACAATGAGCAGTTCTTC.

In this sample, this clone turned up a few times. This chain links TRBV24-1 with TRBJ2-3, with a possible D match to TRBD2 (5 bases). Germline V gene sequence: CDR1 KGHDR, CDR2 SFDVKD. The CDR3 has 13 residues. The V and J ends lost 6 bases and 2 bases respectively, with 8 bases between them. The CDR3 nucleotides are TGTGCCACCAGTCACGGGAACACAGATACGCAGTATTTT. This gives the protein CATSHGNTDTQYF.

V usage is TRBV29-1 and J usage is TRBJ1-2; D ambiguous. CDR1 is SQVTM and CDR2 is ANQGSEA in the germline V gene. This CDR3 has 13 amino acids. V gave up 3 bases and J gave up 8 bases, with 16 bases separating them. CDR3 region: CSVDFGATGGYTF. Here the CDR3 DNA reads TGCAGCGTTGATTTCGGTGCGACGGGGGGCTACACCTTC.